These 26 T cell receptor beta chains were all obtained from the same sample, sequenced in a study of T-cell memory formation after mild COVID-19. TCRdb independently ran MiXCR on the 5' RACE reads; one entry per CDR3 protein. This table holds around 470,000 distinct CDR3 sequences, approximately 20% found once. The sample taken for sequencing was PBMCs or a T cell subset sorted from them (not recorded which). The receptors here all came from an adult woman who had mild COVID-19 (a few samples of this study predate the infection). Cell type and time point are not known.

The rearrangement uses TRBV12-3 or TRBV12-4 and TRBJ2-3; the D gene is possibly TRBD1 (5 bases). This CDR3 spans 15 amino acids. The V gene lost 6 bases and the J gene lost 1 base, with 14 bases spanning the gap. The CDR3 loop is CASRFQGLGTDTQYF. Here the CDR3 DNA reads TGTGCCAGCAGGTTCCAGGGTCTGGGCACAGATACGCAGTATTTT.

This clonotype has just one count. The chain uses TRBV20-1 and TRBJ1-4; 7 positions agree with TRBD1. The J segment lost 7 bases and the V segment lost 6 bases, leaving 8 bases of the junction unmatched. Germline V gives CDR1 DFQATT, CDR2 SNEGSKA (reference sequence). The CDR3 is 13 amino acids. As DNA, the CDR3 is TGCAGTGCCCGGGACAGCCTGGCTGAAAAACTGTTTTTT. Its translation: CSARDSLAEKLFF.

The chain employs TRBV5-1 and TRBJ1-2; 7 positions match TRBD1. Trimming cost V 1 base and J 3 bases; bases outside gene matches: 3. From germline, CDR1 is SGHRS and CDR2 YFSETQ. This CDR3 is built from 14 residues. CDR3 in amino acids: CASSLSTGDYGYTF. The CDR3 coding sequence is TGCGCCAGCAGCTTGAGTACAGGGGACTATGGCTACACCTTC.

The chain employs TRBV4-1 and TRBJ1-2; D might be TRBD1 (5 bases). Germline CDR1 is MGHRA and CDR2 is YSYEKL. V was pared by 1 base and J by 5 bases, with 14 bases between. The CDR3 is made up of 15 amino acids. The CDR3 loop reads CASSQVGAARYGYTF. The CDR3 DNA sequence: TGCGCCAGCAGCCAAGTAGGGGCAGCGAGATATGGCTACACCTTC.

V and J are TRBV3-1 and TRBJ2-3, with 7 bases fitting TRBD2. CDR3 length: 14 amino acids. V trimming: 3 bases; J trimming: 8 bases; junction bases outside the gene matches: 8. Germline CDR1 reads LGHDT; CDR2 reads YNNKEL (reference sequence). CDR3: CASSQLSGGTTQYF. As DNA, the CDR3 is TGTGCCAGCAGCCAGCTGTCGGGAGGCACTACGCAGTATTTT.

The table lists this clonotype with a few counts. The chain joins TRBV27 to TRBJ1-1; D not resolved. The V and J ends lost 2 bases and 7 bases respectively, with 17 bases between them. CDR3 length: 15 amino acids. CDR1 and CDR2 (germline): MNHEY, SMNVEV (reference sequence). The CDR3 reads CASSLGLPKSFEAFF. CDR3 bases: TGTGCCAGCAGTTTAGGGCTCCCCAAATCTTTTGAAGCTTTCTTT.

Only a few counts were recorded for this clonotype. The chain joins TRBV3-1 to TRBJ1-2, with D tentatively TRBD1 (5 bases). Germline V lookup: CDR1 LGHDT, CDR2 YNNKEL (reference sequence). Trimming shortened V by 2 bases and J by 1 base, and 14 bases separated the two germline ends. The CDR3 is 16 amino acids. The DNA of the CDR3 is TGTGCCAGCAGCCAAAATCCCCCGGACATTAACTATGGCTACACCTTC. Residues: CASSQNPPDINYGYTF.

This sequence joins TRBV12-3 or TRBV12-4 and TRBJ1-2, with D unresolved. The CDR3 loop spans 13 amino acids. V was clipped by 2 bases and J by 3 bases, with 7 bases between them. Here the CDR3 DNA reads TGTGCCAGCAGTTTAATGGTTGACTATGGCTACACCTTC. It yields the protein CASSLMVDYGYTF.

CDR3 protein: CASSLASSLNEQFF. The CDR3 region has the DNA TGTGCCAGCAGTTTAGCCTCGTCCTTGAATGAGCAGTTCTTC. This chain uses TRBV27 with TRBJ2-1; no clear D. The CDR3 is made up of 14 amino acids. With 2 bases removed from V and 7 bases from J, the gap between germline ends came to 12 bases. The germline V gene has CDR1 MNHEY and CDR2 SMNVEV (reference sequence).

This clonotype has just a few counts. The gene calls are TRBV11-3 and TRBJ1-1; D gene ambiguous. The germline V gene has CDR1 SGHNT and CDR2 YENEEA. The V end lost 0 bases, the J end lost 8 bases, and 7 bases lay between the germline ends. The CDR3 runs 12 residues. The CDR3 DNA is TGTGCCAGCAGCTTAGATCGTGGGGAAGCTTTCTTT. Translating gives CASSLDRGEAFF.

This clonotype was observed a few times. This chain joins TRBV6-5 and TRBJ1-2, with D possibly matching TRBD1 (6 bases). CDR1 MNHEY and CDR2 SVGAGI come from the germline V gene. This CDR3 is 16 amino acids long. The V gene lost 0 bases and the J gene lost 3 bases, with 14 bases spanning the gap. CDR3 sequence reads: CASSYSIGAGDYGYTF. Here the CDR3 DNA reads TGTGCCAGCAGTTACTCGATAGGTGCAGGGGACTATGGCTACACCTTC.

The genes are TRBV2 and TRBJ1-2; 7 positions match TRBD1. J was trimmed by 6 bases and V by 10 bases; bases with no gene match: 11. From germline, CDR1 is SNHLY and CDR2 FYNNEI. This CDR3 is 13 amino acids long. The chain's CDR3 is CATEQGFENGYTF. CDR3 sequence (DNA): TGTGCCACCGAACAGGGGTTCGAGAATGGCTACACCTTC.

The CDR3 DNA reads as TGCGCCAGCAGCAAAGGACAGGGGCTGGATACGCAGTATTTT. Translating gives CASSKGQGLDTQYF. This chain uses TRBV5-1 with TRBJ2-3; 9 bases line up with TRBD1. Germline V CDR1 and CDR2: SGHRS, YFSETQ. The CDR3 is 14 amino acids. V lost 4 bases and J lost 6; bases outside the gene matches: 6.

This clonotype showed up just a few times. The chain combines TRBV19 with TRBJ1-5, with D tentatively TRBD1 (6 bases). Germline assignment: CDR1 LNHDA and CDR2 SQIVND (reference sequence). The ends were cut back, 6 bases at V and 7 bases at J, with 13 bases in the middle. This CDR3 is 13 amino acids long. This chain's CDR3 is CASSQGMGQPQHF. Here the CDR3 DNA reads TGTGCCAGTAGCCAGGGGATGGGGCAGCCCCAGCATTTT.

The table lists this clonotype with a few counts. DNA of the CDR3: TGCGCCAGCAGCTTGAGTCTAACCAATGAGCAGTTCTTC. Translating gives CASSLSLTNEQFF. The chain employs TRBV5-1 and TRBJ2-1; unclear D gene. The CDR3 contains 13 residues. CDR1 SGHRS and CDR2 YFSETQ come from the germline V gene. Trimming shortened V by 1 base and J by 6 bases, and 8 bases separated the two germline ends. Together with reference TRBV5-1 and TRBJ2-1, the CDR3 gives the full variable domain: KAGVTQTPRYLIKTRGQQVTLSCSPISGHRSVSWYQQTPGQGLQFLFEYFSETQRNKGNFPGRFSGRQFSNSRSEMNVSTLELGDSALYLCASSLSLTNEQFFGPGTRLTVL.

The rearrangement links TRBV4-2 to TRBJ1-5; D uncertain. The CDR3 runs 13 residues. V was cut by 0 bases and J by 6 bases, with 6 bases left in between. Germline-derived CDR1 and CDR2 are LGHNA and YNFKEQ. The CDR3 DNA reads as TGTGCCAGCAGCCAAGAGACCTCTCAGCCCCAGCATTTT. This codes for CASSQETSQPQHF.

This clonotype has a handful of counts. The genes are TRBV11-3 and TRBJ2-3, with D uncertain. This CDR3 is 16 amino acids long. V lost 7 bases to trimming and J lost 0 bases, with 17 bases between them. Germline CDR1 SGHNT, CDR2 YENEEA. The CDR3 protein is CASTLFSDTSTDTQYF. DNA of the CDR3: TGTGCCAGCACCCTTTTCAGTGATACTAGCACAGATACGCAGTATTTT. Based on the CDR3 plus reference TRBV11-3 and TRBJ2-3, the full variable domain is EAGVVQSPRYKIIEKKQPVAFWCNPISGHNTLYWYLQNLGQGPELLIRYENEEAVDDSQLPKDRFSAERLKGVDSTLKIQPAELGDSAVYLCASTLFSDTSTDTQYFGPGTRLTVL.

Only a few counts were recorded for this clonotype. The V and J genes are TRBV5-5 and TRBJ2-3; tentatively, D is TRBD1 or TRBD2 (6 bases each). The CDR3 loop spans 14 amino acids. V was shortened by 9 bases and J by 3 bases, with 17 bases between the two germline ends. Germline lookup yields CDR1 SGHKS and CDR2 YYEKEE (reference sequence). The CDR3 region has the DNA TGTGCCACGCAGTGGCAGGGGAGGACAGATACGCAGTATTTT. This gives the protein CATQWQGRTDTQYF.

This clonotype was detected only a few times. The CDR3 here is CASSLVWNTEAFF. As DNA, the CDR3 is TGTGCCAGCAGCTTAGTGTGGAACACTGAAGCTTTCTTT. The chain combines TRBV7-6 with TRBJ1-1; D uncertain. This CDR3 region has 13 residues. Germline CDR1 reads SGHVS; CDR2 reads FNYEAQ. V was cut by 1 base and J by 1 base, with 4 bases left in between.

There are a few counts of this clonotype. The V call is TRBV7-2, the J call TRBJ1-4, with a weak D call TRBD1 (5 bases). V was trimmed by 1 base and J by 7 bases, leaving 16 bases between them. Germline CDR1 SGHTA, CDR2 FQGNSA. CDR3 length equals 16 residues. The CDR3 reads CASSLDPQALGEKLFF. CDR3 DNA: TGTGCCAGCAGCTTAGACCCACAGGCTCTGGGTGAAAAACTGTTTTTT.

The V call is TRBV9, the J call TRBJ2-2; 9 bases fit TRBD2. The CDR3 sequence is 16 residues long. V shed 0 bases and J 0 bases; nucleotides not matched to a gene: 0. Per the germline V gene, CDR1 is SGDLS and CDR2 is YYNGEE. The CDR3 bases are TGTGCCAGCAGCGTAGGACTAGCGGCGAACACCGGGGAGCTGTTTTTT. Translated, it gives CASSVGLAANTGELFF. Full variable domain (outside the CDR3, taken from reference TRBV9 and TRBJ2-2): DSGVTQTPKHLITATGQRVTLRCSPRSGDLSVYWYQQSLDQGLQFLIQYYNGEERAKGNILERFSAQQFPDLHSELNLSSLELGDSALYFCASSVGLAANTGELFFGEGSRLTVL.

This chain connects TRBV28 to TRBJ1-5; the match to TRBD1 covers 7 bases. The CDR3 contains 14 residues. Germline V CDR1 and CDR2: MDHEN, SYDVKM. V was clipped by 5 bases and J by 6 bases; unmatched bases: 7. The CDR3 DNA follows: TGTGCCAGCAGTCTCGCAGGGGGTGGTCAGCCCCAGCATTTT. It encodes CASSLAGGGQPQHF.

CDR3 region: CASSYPGALREQYF. The DNA of the CDR3 is TGTGCCAGCAGTTACCCCGGGGCCTTAAGAGAGCAGTACTTC. V usage is TRBV6-2 or TRBV6-3 and J usage is TRBJ2-7; D is perhaps TRBD1 or TRBD2 (5 bases each). Germline V gene lookup returns CDR1 MNHEY and CDR2 SVGEGT. The V end was cut by 2 bases, the J end by 7 bases, with 15 bases between. CDR3 size: 14 residues.

This clonotype was detected a few times. The chain combines TRBV12-3 or TRBV12-4 with TRBJ2-1, with 12 positions matching TRBD2. The CDR3 extends over 18 amino acids. V dropped 8 bases and J dropped 0; count of bases not matched to a gene: 11. For the CDR3, the DNA is TGTGCCAGCTCAGTAGGGACTAGCGGGTTCTTCTCCTACAATGAGCAGTTCTTC. Encoded protein: CASSVGTSGFFSYNEQFF.

V usage is TRBV5-1 and J usage is TRBJ1-1, with a possible D match to TRBD1 (6 bases). This CDR3 is 15 amino acids long. Trimming left V 7 bases short and J 4 bases short, with 20 bases between. Germline V CDR1 and CDR2: SGHRS, YFSETQ. This CDR3 reads CASRLQGRGGTEAFF. Here the CDR3 DNA reads TGCGCCAGCCGACTCCAGGGGAGGGGGGGCACTGAAGCTTTCTTT.

This clonotype appeared a few times. This chain joins TRBV21-1 and TRBJ1-1. TRBV21-1 is described as a pseudogene. CDR3 length: 11 amino acids. This CDR3 reads CASREVTEAFF. In nucleotides, the CDR3 is TGTGCCAGCAGGGAGGTAACTGAAGCTTTCTTT.